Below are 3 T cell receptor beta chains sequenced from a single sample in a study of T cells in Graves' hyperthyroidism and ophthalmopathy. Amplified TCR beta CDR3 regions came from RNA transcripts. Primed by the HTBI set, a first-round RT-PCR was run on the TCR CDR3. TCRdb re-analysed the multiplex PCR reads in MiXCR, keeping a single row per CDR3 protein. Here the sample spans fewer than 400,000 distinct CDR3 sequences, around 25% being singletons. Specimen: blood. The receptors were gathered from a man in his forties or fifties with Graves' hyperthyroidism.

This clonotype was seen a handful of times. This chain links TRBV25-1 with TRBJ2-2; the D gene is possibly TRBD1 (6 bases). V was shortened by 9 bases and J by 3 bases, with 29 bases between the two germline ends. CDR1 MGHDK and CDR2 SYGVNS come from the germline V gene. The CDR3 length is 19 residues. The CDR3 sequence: CARPVSPLGRGSDTGELFF. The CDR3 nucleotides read TGTGCCAGACCGGTCTCCCCTCTTGGCAGGGGCTCGGACACCGGGGAGCTGTTTTTT.

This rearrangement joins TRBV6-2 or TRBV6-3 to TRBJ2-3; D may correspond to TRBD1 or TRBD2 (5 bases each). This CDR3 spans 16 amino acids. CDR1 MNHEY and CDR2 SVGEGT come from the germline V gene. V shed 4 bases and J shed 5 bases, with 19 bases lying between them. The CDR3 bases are TGTGCCAGCAGTTTGAGACGGGGCTTACAGGAAGATACGCAGTATTTT. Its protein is CASSLRRGLQEDTQYF.

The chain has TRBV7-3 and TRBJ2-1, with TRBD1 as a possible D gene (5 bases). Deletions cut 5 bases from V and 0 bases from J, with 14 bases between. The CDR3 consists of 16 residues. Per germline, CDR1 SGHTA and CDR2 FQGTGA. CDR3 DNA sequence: TGTGCCAGCAGCCAGGGATTTTTCGACTCCTACAATGAGCAGTTCTTC. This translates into CASSQGFFDSYNEQFF.